This TCR beta chain is from a study of T cells in Graves' hyperthyroidism and ophthalmopathy. Study information: At the time of initial diagnosis and before any treatment, peripheral blood was collected. Findings and limits, study-wide: Ophthalmopathy, which appeared later, was predicted by the model a median around 6.5 months before onset.

Amplification targeted TCR beta CDR3 regions from RNA transcripts. The TCR CDR3 was amplified in a first-round RT-PCR using the HTBI primer set. TCRdb passed the multiplex PCR reads through MiXCR, listing each CDR3 protein once. The table records approximately 520,000 distinct CDR3 sequences, approximately 24% of them present only once. V lost 1 base, J lost 6 bases, and 7 bases lay in between. This CDR3 is built from 12 residues. The germline V gene has CDR1 SGHTA and CDR2 FQGNSA. A remark on this clonotype: Its antigen is as yet unknown.

Uncontrolled infection, other autoimmune disease, pregnancy or lactation led to exclusion. Each diagnosis drew on symptoms, thyroxine, TRAb, thyroid ultrasound and orbital computed tomography findings. The sequence came from a woman in her 30s with Graves' ophthalmopathy. This chain uses TRBV7-2 with TRBJ2-7, with D uncertain. Sequencing was carried out using blood. The CDR3 DNA reads TGTGCCAGCAGCTTAGGGATCGGCGAGCAGTACTTC. Its translation is CASSLGIGEQYF.